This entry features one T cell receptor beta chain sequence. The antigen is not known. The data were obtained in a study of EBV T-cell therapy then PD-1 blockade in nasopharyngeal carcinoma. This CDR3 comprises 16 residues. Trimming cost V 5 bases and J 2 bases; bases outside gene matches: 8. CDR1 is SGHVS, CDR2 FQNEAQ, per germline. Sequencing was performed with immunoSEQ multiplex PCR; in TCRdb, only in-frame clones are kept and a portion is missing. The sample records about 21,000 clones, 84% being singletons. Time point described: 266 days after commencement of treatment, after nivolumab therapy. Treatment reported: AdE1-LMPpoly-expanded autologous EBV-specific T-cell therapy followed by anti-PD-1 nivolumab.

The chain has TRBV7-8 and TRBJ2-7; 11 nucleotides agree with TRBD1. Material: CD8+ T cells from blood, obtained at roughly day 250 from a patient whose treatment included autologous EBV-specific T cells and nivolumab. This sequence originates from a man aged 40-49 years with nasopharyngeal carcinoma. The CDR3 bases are TGTGCCAGCAGCACTGGGACAGGGGGTTCCGCCTACGAGCAGTACTTC. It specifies CASSTGTGGSAYEQYF.